This T cell receptor (beta chain) emerged from a study of response to subunit inactivated influenza vaccine. The germline V gene has CDR1 SGHRS and CDR2 YFSETQ. With V trimmed by 3 bases and J by 9 bases, 7 bases remained unmatched. The CDR3 runs to 14 residues. Study-level points and caveats: Every seasonal influenza vaccination brings in few new T cells, the authors suggested.

In TCRdb, the RT-PCR reads were re-called with MiXCR into one record per CDR3 protein. The repertoire consists of hundreds of thousands of distinct CDR3 sequences, with about 18% occurring once and the leading ten covering roughly 10%. A word on this clonotype: Its antigen remains unidentified.

The chain carries TRBV5-1 and TRBJ2-1; 9 nucleotides align to TRBD1. The input for sequencing was PBMCs from blood, taken more than 4 days after vaccination. The clonotype comes from a man aged 50 to 59 who received an inactivated influenza vaccine. The CDR3 DNA sequence: TGCGCCAGCAGCTCCCGGGACAGGGCGACTGAGCAGTTCTTC. It is translated as CASSSRDRATEQFF.